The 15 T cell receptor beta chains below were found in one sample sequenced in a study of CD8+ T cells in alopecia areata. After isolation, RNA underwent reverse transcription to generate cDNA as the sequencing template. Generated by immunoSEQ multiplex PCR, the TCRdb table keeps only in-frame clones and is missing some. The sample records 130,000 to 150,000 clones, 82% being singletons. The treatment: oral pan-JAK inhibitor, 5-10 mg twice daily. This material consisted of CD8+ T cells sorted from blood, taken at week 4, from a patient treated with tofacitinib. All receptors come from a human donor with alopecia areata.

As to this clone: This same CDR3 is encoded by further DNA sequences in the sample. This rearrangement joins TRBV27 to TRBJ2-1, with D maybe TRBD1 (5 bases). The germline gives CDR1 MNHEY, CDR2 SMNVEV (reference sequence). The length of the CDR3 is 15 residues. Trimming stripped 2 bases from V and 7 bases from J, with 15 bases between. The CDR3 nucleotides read TGTGCCAGCAGTTTACTCGGGCAGGGTGGGAATGAGCAGTTCTTC. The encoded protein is CASSLLGQGGNEQFF.

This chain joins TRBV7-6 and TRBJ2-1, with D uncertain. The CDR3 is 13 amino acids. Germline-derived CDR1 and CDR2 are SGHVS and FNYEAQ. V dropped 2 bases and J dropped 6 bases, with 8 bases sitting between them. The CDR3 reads CASSLIAVNEQFF. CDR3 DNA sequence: TGTGCCAGCAGCTTAATTGCGGTCAATGAGCAGTTCTTC.

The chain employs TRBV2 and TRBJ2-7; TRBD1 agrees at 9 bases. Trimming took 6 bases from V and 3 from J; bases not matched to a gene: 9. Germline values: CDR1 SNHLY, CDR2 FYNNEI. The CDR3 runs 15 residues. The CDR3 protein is CASRDRGTGIYEQYF. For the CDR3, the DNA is TGTGCCAGCAGGGACAGGGGAACTGGGATCTACGAGCAGTACTTC.

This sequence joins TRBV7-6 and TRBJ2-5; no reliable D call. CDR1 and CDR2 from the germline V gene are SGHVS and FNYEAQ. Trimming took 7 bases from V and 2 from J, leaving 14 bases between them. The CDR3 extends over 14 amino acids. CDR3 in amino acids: CASNPRNGQETQYF. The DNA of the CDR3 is TGTGCCAGCAACCCCAGGAATGGTCAAGAGACCCAGTACTTC.

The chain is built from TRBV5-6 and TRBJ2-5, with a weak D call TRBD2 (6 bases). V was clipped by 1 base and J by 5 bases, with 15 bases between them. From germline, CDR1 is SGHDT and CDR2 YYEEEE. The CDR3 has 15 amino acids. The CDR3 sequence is CASSLRESGRETQYF. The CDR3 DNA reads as TGTGCCAGCAGCTTGCGGGAGAGCGGACGGGAGACCCAGTACTTC.

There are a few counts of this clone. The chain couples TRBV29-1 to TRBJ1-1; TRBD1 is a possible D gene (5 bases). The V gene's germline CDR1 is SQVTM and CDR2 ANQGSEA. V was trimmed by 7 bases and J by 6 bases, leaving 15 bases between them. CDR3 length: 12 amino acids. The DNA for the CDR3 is TGCAGCGCCCTGGGTGGGGGTCCTGAAGCTTTCTTT. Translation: CSALGGGPEAFF.

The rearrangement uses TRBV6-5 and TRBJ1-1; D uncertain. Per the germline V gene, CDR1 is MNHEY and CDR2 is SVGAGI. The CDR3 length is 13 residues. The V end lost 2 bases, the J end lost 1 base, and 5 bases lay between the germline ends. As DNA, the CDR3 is TGTGCCAGCAGTTACAACGGGAACACTGAAGCTTTCTTT. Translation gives CASSYNGNTEAFF.

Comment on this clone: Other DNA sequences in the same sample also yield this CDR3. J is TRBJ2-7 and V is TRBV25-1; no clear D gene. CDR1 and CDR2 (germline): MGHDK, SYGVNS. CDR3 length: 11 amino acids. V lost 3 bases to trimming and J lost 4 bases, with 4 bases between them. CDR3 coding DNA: TGTGCCAGCAGTGACTCATACGAGCAGTACTTC. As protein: CASSDSYEQYF.

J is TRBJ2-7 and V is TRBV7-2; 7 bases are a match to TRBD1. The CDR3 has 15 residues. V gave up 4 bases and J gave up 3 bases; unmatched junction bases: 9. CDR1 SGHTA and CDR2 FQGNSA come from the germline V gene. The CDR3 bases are TGTGCCAGCAGCTCGTTCGGGACAGAGAACTACGAGCAGTACTTC. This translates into CASSSFGTENYEQYF.

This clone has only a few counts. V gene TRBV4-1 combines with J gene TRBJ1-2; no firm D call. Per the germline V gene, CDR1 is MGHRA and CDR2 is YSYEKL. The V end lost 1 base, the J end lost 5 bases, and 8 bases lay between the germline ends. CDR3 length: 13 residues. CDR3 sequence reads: CASSQVSEYGYTF. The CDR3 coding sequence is TGCGCCAGCAGCCAAGTATCGGAGTATGGCTACACCTTC.

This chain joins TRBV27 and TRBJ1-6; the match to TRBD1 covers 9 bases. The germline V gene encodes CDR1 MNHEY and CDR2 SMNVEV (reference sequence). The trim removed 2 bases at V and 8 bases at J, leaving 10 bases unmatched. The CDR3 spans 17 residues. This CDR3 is CASSLTGQGPGDSPLHF. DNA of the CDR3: TGTGCCAGCAGTTTAACGGGACAGGGCCCTGGGGATTCACCCCTCCACTTT.

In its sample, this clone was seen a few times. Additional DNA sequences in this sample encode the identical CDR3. CDR3 residues: CASSQTTITYEQYF. The CDR3, as DNA: TGCGCCAGCAGCCAAACGACAATAACCTACGAGCAGTACTTC. This chain connects TRBV4-1 to TRBJ2-7; no clear D gene. Looked up from germline, CDR1 is MGHRA and CDR2 is YSYEKL. The CDR3 is made up of 14 amino acids. V lost 2 bases and J 2 bases, leaving 10 bases between the germline ends.

The CDR3 nucleotides are TGTGCCAGCAGTTACTTAGGGACCGGGGAGCTGTTTTTT. It specifies CASSYLGTGELFF. V gene TRBV6-5 combines with J gene TRBJ2-2; unclear D gene. Germline V gene sequence: CDR1 MNHEY, CDR2 SVGAGI. This CDR3 is built from 13 residues. The V gene lost 1 base and the J gene lost 5 bases, with 5 bases spanning the gap.

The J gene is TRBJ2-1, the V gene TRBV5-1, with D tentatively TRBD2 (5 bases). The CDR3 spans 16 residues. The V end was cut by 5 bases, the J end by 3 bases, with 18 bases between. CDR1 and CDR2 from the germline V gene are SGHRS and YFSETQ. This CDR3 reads CASRSGGVQLYNEQFF. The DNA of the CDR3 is TGCGCCAGCAGGTCCGGAGGAGTCCAGCTCTACAATGAGCAGTTCTTC.

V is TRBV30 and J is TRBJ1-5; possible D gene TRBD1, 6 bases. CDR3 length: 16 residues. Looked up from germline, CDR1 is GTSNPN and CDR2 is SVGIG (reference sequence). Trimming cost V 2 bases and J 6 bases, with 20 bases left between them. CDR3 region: CAWSPGVLGVGQPQHF. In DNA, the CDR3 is TGTGCCTGGAGTCCAGGGGTACTCGGGGTTGGTCAGCCCCAGCATTTT. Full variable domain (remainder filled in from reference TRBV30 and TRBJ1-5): SQTIHQWPATLVQPVGSPLSLECTVEGTSNPNLYWYRQAAGRGLQLLFYSVGIGQISSEVPQNLSASRPQDRQFILSSKKLLLSDSGFYLCAWSPGVLGVGQPQHFGDGTRLSIL.